The 32 T cell receptor beta chains reported below all come from one sample, sequenced in a study of blood T cell repertoires in COVID-19. Libraries were prepared by immunoSEQ multiplex PCR; TCRdb keeps only in-frame clonotypes and omits some of them. The sample contains approximately 290,000 clones, around 82% of which appear only once. What was sequenced was peripheral blood. These receptors were obtained from a person aged 70 to 85 with COVID-19, enrolled during active disease.

This clone was recorded once. The chain has TRBV9 and TRBJ1-1, with D perhaps matching TRBD1 (6 bases). The germline V gene has CDR1 SGDLS and CDR2 YYNGEE. V was cut by 4 bases and J by 3 bases, with 16 bases left in between. This CDR3 contains 15 residues. This chain's CDR3 is CASSPRQETDTEAFF. Written as DNA, the CDR3 is TGTGCCAGCAGCCCCCGACAGGAGACCGACACTGAAGCTTTCTTT.

The gene calls are TRBV7-2 and TRBJ2-7, with TRBD1 as a possible D gene (5 bases). V lost 5 bases, J lost 4 bases, and 9 bases lay in between. The CDR3 has 12 residues. Germline V CDR1 and CDR2: SGHTA, FQGNSA. This CDR3 reads CASSLRGYEQYF. CDR3 sequence (DNA): TGTGCCAGCAGCCTAAGGGGTTACGAGCAGTACTTC.

The chain uses TRBV10-3 and TRBJ2-7; D is possibly TRBD2 (5 bases). Germline V gene lookup returns CDR1 ENHRY and CDR2 SYGVKD. Trimming cost V 0 bases and J 7 bases, with 16 bases left between them. CDR3 size: 15 residues. CDR3 bases: TGTGCCATCAGTGAGTCAGTGGGAGCGATCTCGGAGCAGTACTTC. Translation: CAISESVGAISEQYF.

The rearrangement joins TRBV18 to TRBJ1-4; the match to TRBD1 covers 8 bases. Germline V gene sequence: CDR1 KGHSH, CDR2 LQKENI. The J segment lost 7 bases and the V segment lost 4 bases, leaving 11 bases of the junction unmatched. The CDR3 contains 16 residues. CDR3 nucleotides: TGTGCCAGCTCACACGCAGGGGGCGATTTCAGTGAAAAACTGTTTTTT. It translates to CASSHAGGDFSEKLFF.

The chain couples TRBV9 to TRBJ1-1, with 7 bases that match TRBD1. Germline assignment: CDR1 SGDLS and CDR2 YYNGEE. With 2 bases clipped from V and 5 bases from J, the junction kept 9 bases outside the gene matches. The CDR3 consists of 15 residues. As DNA, the CDR3 is TGTGCCAGCAGCGTTAGGCCGGGACAGCTGACTGAAGCTTTCTTT. Protein: CASSVRPGQLTEAFF.

The chain employs TRBV6-2 or TRBV6-3 and TRBJ1-2; D unresolved. This CDR3 is built from 14 residues. Trimming shortened V by 4 bases and J by 1 base, and 10 bases separated the two germline ends. Germline lookup yields CDR1 MNHEY and CDR2 SVGEGT. CDR3 residues: CASSSPFLNYGYTF. In DNA, the CDR3 is TGTGCCAGCAGTTCCCCTTTCCTTAACTATGGCTACACCTTC.

Only a few counts were recorded for this clone. This sequence joins TRBV12-5 and TRBJ2-5; D is unresolved. The length of the CDR3 is 14 residues. Deletions cut 6 bases from V and 1 base from J, with 12 bases between. Germline CDR1 reads LGHNT; CDR2 reads FRNRAP. For the CDR3, the DNA is TGTGCTAGTGGACCCCCTGGGCCCCAAGAGACCCAGTACTTC. It codes for CASGPPGPQETQYF.

V gene TRBV5-1 combines with J gene TRBJ2-1; 9 bases are a match to TRBD2. The J segment lost 5 bases and the V segment lost 0 bases, leaving 9 bases of the junction unmatched. This CDR3 spans 17 amino acids. Germline V CDR1 and CDR2: SGHRS, YFSETQ. In DNA form, the CDR3 reads TGCGCCAGCAGCTTGGCCATCCGGACTAGCGTGCACAATGAGCAGTTCTTC. This sequence encodes CASSLAIRTSVHNEQFF.

The chain links TRBV5-4 to TRBJ2-1, with 12 bases fitting TRBD2. V trimming: 0 bases; J trimming: 5 bases; junction bases outside the gene matches: 0. The CDR3 extends over 15 amino acids. CDR1 SGHNT and CDR2 YYREEE come from the germline V gene (reference sequence). CDR3 sequence (DNA): TGTGCCAGCAGCTTGGGGACTAGCGGGGACAATGAGCAGTTCTTC. It translates to CASSLGTSGDNEQFF. Filled out from reference TRBV5-4 and TRBJ2-1, the complete variable domain reads ETGVTQSPTHLIKTRGQQVTLRCSSQSGHNTVSWYQQALGQGPQFIFQYYREEENGRGNFPPRFSGLQFPNYSSELNVNALELDDSALYLCASSLGTSGDNEQFFGPGTRLTVL.

V is TRBV18 and J is TRBJ2-3; D ambiguous. Trimming pared 6 bases from V and 1 base from J, leaving 14 bases between. The CDR3 covers 15 residues. Per the germline V gene, CDR1 is KGHSH and CDR2 is LQKENI. The CDR3 sequence is CASSPTKQRTDTQYF. The DNA for the CDR3 is TGTGCCAGCTCCCCCACTAAGCAGCGCACAGATACGCAGTATTTT.

This clone was picked up a small number of times. The chain recombines TRBV2 with TRBJ2-7; TRBD1 agrees at 11 bases. Trimming took 7 bases from V and 6 from J; bases not matched to a gene: 8. Germline lookup yields CDR1 SNHLY and CDR2 FYNNEI. CDR3 length equals 14 residues. CDR3 sequence (DNA): TGTGCCAGCACAGTCGGACAGGGGGCGCGCGAGCAGTACTTC. This encodes CASTVGQGAREQYF.

V usage is TRBV20-1 and J usage is TRBJ2-2; tentative D call: TRBD2 (6 bases). CDR1 and CDR2 from the germline V gene are DFQATT and SNEGSKA (reference sequence). The CDR3 spans 13 residues. Trimming pared 3 bases from V and 4 bases from J, leaving 9 bases between. The CDR3 sequence: CSASLTSTGELFF. CDR3 nucleotides: TGCAGTGCTAGTTTGACTAGCACCGGGGAGCTGTTTTTT.

V and J are TRBV2 and TRBJ2-2, with 10 bases lining up with TRBD1. V was clipped by 4 bases and J by 6 bases; unmatched bases: 5. CDR1 SNHLY and CDR2 FYNNEI come from the germline V gene. The CDR3 runs 15 residues. This chain's CDR3 is CASSAGQGVSGELFF. The CDR3 bases are TGTGCCAGCAGTGCCGGACAGGGGGTCTCCGGGGAGCTGTTTTTT.

The V gene is TRBV5-1, the J gene TRBJ2-7, with TRBD1 as a possible D gene (6 bases). The germline gives CDR1 SGHRS, CDR2 YFSETQ. V shed 4 bases and J shed 1 base, with 9 bases lying between them. This CDR3 is 13 amino acids long. The CDR3 sequence: CASSQGMSYEQYF. In DNA, the CDR3 is TGCGCCAGCAGCCAGGGGATGTCCTACGAGCAGTACTTC.

The gene calls are TRBV4-3 and TRBJ2-7; no firm D call. This CDR3 spans 15 amino acids. The germline V and J ends were trimmed by 0 bases and 1 base, with 10 bases remaining between them. Germline V lookup: CDR1 LGHNA, CDR2 YSLEER. The CDR3 spells CASSQEADTSYEQYF. The CDR3 nucleotides are TGCGCCAGCAGCCAAGAGGCGGATACTTCCTACGAGCAGTACTTC.

The V and J genes are TRBV28 and TRBJ1-5; D possibly corresponds to TRBD1 (6 bases). Trimming took 5 bases from V and 3 from J, leaving 11 bases between them. This CDR3 has 14 amino acids. Germline CDR1 and CDR2: MDHEN and SYDVKM. CDR3 in amino acids: CASSGAGANQPQHF. For the CDR3, the DNA is TGTGCCAGCAGTGGAGCAGGGGCCAATCAGCCCCAGCATTTT. Full variable domain (remainder filled in from reference TRBV28 and TRBJ1-5): DVKVTQSSRYLVKRTGEKVFLECVQDMDHENMFWYRQDPGLGLRLIYFSYDVKMKEKGDIPEGYSVSREKKERFSLILESASTNQTSMYLCASSGAGANQPQHFGDGTRLSIL.

The chain uses TRBV5-4 and TRBJ1-3; D gene ambiguous. The CDR3 sequence is 14 residues long. Trimming cost V 4 bases and J 8 bases, with 16 bases left between them. Germline V CDR1 and CDR2: SGHNT, YYREEE (reference sequence). For the CDR3, the DNA is TGTGCCAGCAGCCCCGGGATCACGGCCGACACCATATATTTT. As protein: CASSPGITADTIYF. Filled out from reference TRBV5-4 and TRBJ1-3, the complete variable domain reads ETGVTQSPTHLIKTRGQQVTLRCSSQSGHNTVSWYQQALGQGPQFIFQYYREEENGRGNFPPRFSGLQFPNYSSELNVNALELDDSALYLCASSPGITADTIYFGEGSWLTVV.

A few counts support this clone. The chain links TRBV28 to TRBJ2-3; D possibly corresponds to TRBD2 (6 bases). The CDR3 loop spans 18 amino acids. Germline V gives CDR1 MDHEN, CDR2 SYDVKM. Trimming removed 3 bases at V and 7 bases at J, with 26 bases between. This CDR3 reads CASSFNGIQRVSVNTQYF. In nucleotides, the CDR3 is TGTGCCAGCAGTTTTAATGGAATCCAGCGGGTTTCGGTAAATACGCAGTATTTT.

The chain joins TRBV20-1 to TRBJ1-4; 7 nucleotides match TRBD1. V lost 3 bases, J lost 7 bases, and 8 bases stayed unmatched. Germline loops: CDR1 DFQATT, CDR2 SNEGSKA (reference sequence). CDR3 length: 14 residues. The CDR3, as DNA: TGCAGTGCTAGTAATGACAGGGATGGTGAAAAACTGTTTTTT. Its protein is CSASNDRDGEKLFF.

The chain uses TRBV28 and TRBJ1-2; no definite D call. Trimming removed 9 bases from V and 0 bases from J, with 11 bases in between. The CDR3 is 13 residues long. In germline, CDR1 is MDHEN, CDR2 SYDVKM. CDR3 coding DNA: TGTGCCAGTCGACATGACGCTAACTATGGCTACACCTTC. It yields the protein CASRHDANYGYTF.

A single count supports this clone. The V gene is TRBV9, the J gene TRBJ1-2, with 11 bases matching TRBD1. The CDR3 sequence is 17 residues long. With V trimmed by 2 bases and J by 4 bases, 10 bases remained unmatched. Germline V gene data show CDR1 as SGDLS and CDR2 as YYNGEE. CDR3: CASSVRYRTGGGYGYTF. CDR3 in DNA: TGTGCCAGCAGCGTTAGGTACCGGACAGGGGGCGGCTATGGCTACACCTTC.

The V call is TRBV11-3, the J call TRBJ2-7, with D possibly TRBD1 on 5 matching bases. In germline, CDR1 is SGHNT, CDR2 YENEEA. Trimming took off 4 bases at V and 4 bases at J, with 17 bases between the two ends. The CDR3 consists of 15 residues. The CDR3 DNA reads as TGTGCCAGCAGCTCGTCAACCCAGGGATCGTACGAGCAGTACTTC. It translates to CASSSSTQGSYEQYF.

The chain is built from TRBV29-1 and TRBJ2-3, with TRBD2 as a possible D gene (7 bases). Trimming removed 5 bases at V and 5 bases at J, with 26 bases between. The CDR3 covers 17 residues. Germline loops: CDR1 SQVTM, CDR2 ANQGSEA. CDR3 residues: CSVKRGASGTREDTQYF. The CDR3 bases are TGCAGCGTTAAAAGGGGGGCTAGCGGAACACGGGAAGATACGCAGTATTTT.

The chain joins TRBV4-1 to TRBJ2-5; D might be TRBD1 (5 bases). The CDR3 sequence is 14 residues long. Germline assignment: CDR1 MGHRA and CDR2 YSYEKL. Trimming stripped 4 bases from V and 2 bases from J, with 11 bases between. CDR3 DNA sequence: TGCGCCAGCAGCCCTAGGACACCTCAAGAGACCCAGTACTTC. Protein sequence: CASSPRTPQETQYF.

The chain recombines TRBV5-1 with TRBJ2-7, with D possibly being TRBD2 (5 bases). CDR3 length: 15 amino acids. Trimming shortened V by 4 bases and J by 3 bases, and 17 bases separated the two germline ends. Germline-derived CDR1 and CDR2 are SGHRS and YFSETQ. The CDR3 DNA sequence: TGCGCCAGCAGCCCCCCCGGGGAAGGCTACTACGAGCAGTACTTC. The encoded protein is CASSPPGEGYYEQYF.

The chain combines TRBV28 with TRBJ1-5, with 11 bases identical to TRBD1. The V gene end was trimmed by 5 bases and the J gene end by 9 bases; junction bases not matched to a gene: 9. Germline loops: CDR1 MDHEN, CDR2 SYDVKM. CDR3 length: 15 residues. CDR3 coding DNA: TGTGCCAGCAGTCCGGACAGGGGGCGGGAAAGGCCCCAGCATTTT. Translation: CASSPDRGRERPQHF.

The V gene is TRBV2, the J gene TRBJ1-5; D ambiguous. Germline CDR1 reads SNHLY; CDR2 reads FYNNEI. The CDR3 has 15 residues. With 4 bases removed from V and 4 bases from J, the gap between germline ends came to 14 bases. The CDR3 protein is CASSARVGLNQPQHF. CDR3 nucleotide sequence: TGTGCCAGCAGTGCCCGAGTGGGCCTTAATCAGCCCCAGCATTTT.

The chain carries TRBV19 and TRBJ2-1; D is perhaps TRBD1 (6 bases). CDR1 and CDR2 from the germline V gene are LNHDA and SQIVND (reference sequence). The CDR3 is made up of 15 amino acids. With 6 bases removed from V and 7 bases from J, the gap between germline ends came to 19 bases. The CDR3 protein is CASSFRGGGLNEQFF. In DNA, the CDR3 is TGTGCCAGTAGCTTCAGGGGTGGGGGCCTTAATGAGCAGTTCTTC.

The chain uses TRBV14 and TRBJ2-1; TRBD2 might be the D (6 bases). The CDR3 runs to 15 residues. Germline lookup yields CDR1 SGHDN and CDR2 FVKESK. The germline V and J ends were trimmed by 6 bases and 2 bases, with 14 bases remaining between them. The CDR3: CASRPWGVAYNEQFF. CDR3 bases: TGTGCCAGCAGGCCATGGGGGGTCGCCTACAATGAGCAGTTCTTC.

The V and J genes are TRBV7-2 and TRBJ2-5, with TRBD2 matching over 8 bases. CDR1 and CDR2 from the germline V gene are SGHTA and FQGNSA. This CDR3 has 15 residues. Trimming cost V 4 bases and J 0 bases; bases outside gene matches: 4. Here the CDR3 reads CASSSRGGYQETQYF. The CDR3, as DNA: TGTGCCAGCAGCTCCCGGGGGGGGTACCAAGAGACCCAGTACTTC.

The J gene is TRBJ2-1, the V gene TRBV6-2 or TRBV6-3; D possibly corresponds to TRBD2 (5 bases). The CDR3 has 16 residues. CDR1 MNHEY and CDR2 SVGEGT come from the germline V gene. V was clipped by 6 bases and J by 4 bases, with 19 bases between them. CDR3 DNA: TGTGCCAGCAGCCTGATCACTAGTAGTGGTTACAATGAGCAGTTCTTC. Translating it yields CASSLITSSGYNEQFF.

The V gene is TRBV5-1, the J gene TRBJ2-5; 8 bases match TRBD2. V dropped 0 bases and J dropped 5; count of bases not matched to a gene: 6. CDR1 and CDR2 (germline): SGHRS, YFSETQ. This CDR3 has 15 residues. CDR3 loop: CASSLDRGGRETQYF. The CDR3 DNA reads TGCGCCAGCAGCTTGGACCGGGGGGGTAGGGAGACCCAGTACTTC.